This T cell receptor (beta chain) comes out of a study of blood T cell repertoires in COVID-19. Clones were read by immunoSEQ multiplex PCR, and TCRdb kept only the in-frame ones, dropping some. The sample shows roughly 300,000 clones, roughly 80% of them seen only once. V lost 4 bases and J 4 bases, leaving 10 bases between the germline ends. The germline V gene encodes CDR1 PRHDT and CDR2 FYEKMQ (reference sequence). The CDR3 consists of 13 residues. The V call is TRBV13, the J call TRBJ2-5; D not resolved. Material: peripheral blood. The TCR sequence derives from a human donor with COVID-19, enrolled during active disease. The donor label of this sample is uncertain. The CDR3 DNA reads TGTGCCAGCAGCTCTAGAACCTTAGAGACCCAGTACTTC. This sequence encodes CASSSRTLETQYF.